What follows describes a single T cell receptor beta chain. The antigen it binds to is not known. Base quality data are lacking; no much larger clone is found one base away. The data derive from a study of shared clonotypes between healthy human individuals (dated by TCRdb to the early 2020s). Regarding the complete study: The cohort comprised two women and a few men aged 18 to 49 years. Leukapheresis yielded between about 0.94 and 8.9 billion PBMCs per donor. To estimate repertoire size and how much clonotypes are shared between individuals, the study performed deep sequencing of blood TCR repertoires from a few healthy adults. For each donor, three plates each were used for CD4 naive and CD4 memory, two plates were used for CD8 naive, and one plate was used for CD8 memory. To increase sequencing depth and limit assay-specific biases, different laboratories used diverse techniques to prepare libraries and sequence TCR repertoires.

Using the deep immunoSEQ assay, multiplex PCR amplified TCR CDR3 regions from genomic DNA. Genomic DNA extracted from each cell subset was distributed evenly over all wells of several immunoSEQ 96-well plates, and each plate served as one replicate. Each replicate PCR for sorted subsets received roughly 0.2 ug genomic DNA, equal to roughly 30,000 T cell genomes. Purified libraries were measured with a Qubit 3.0 fluorometer, size-checked on a Bioanalyzer 2100, and measured again with the KAPA Library Quantification kit. Every immunoSEQ 96-well plate was sequenced on a separate single-read 150-cycle Illumina NextSeq 550 flow cell. The study's processing was this. Because only junctional sequences without quality scores were contained in the immunoSEQ output, filtering matching that applied to full-length reads could not be performed. To assign V/J genes and CDR3, sequences were annotated using PyIR, a Python wrapper for IgBLAST v1.9, with IMGT germline references. Reads were removed for weak V/J assignments (E-value above 1e-6), missing CDR3, stop codons, out-of-frame junctions, or ambiguous translated residues. A V3J clonotype was defined by an identical inferred V gene, J gene, and CDR3 amino acid sequence. Percentage overlap between repertoires was computed as shared unique clonotypes divided by the size of the smaller repertoire. Richness of each repertoire was evaluated using RTK rarefaction, the Chao1 estimator, and Recon v2.1 estimates of unobserved clonotypes. Generation probabilities were computed with OLGA for all TCRbeta clonotypes obtained by the gDNA method from four donors. In TCRdb, the immuneACCESS table is reduced to in-frame sequences with V and J assigned. These tables do not hold every clone; where another copy was compared, an unresolved V gene accounts for under half, and the others remain unexplained. Clone size and the V and J calls come from that table; the DNA yielded D and trimming. In this sample the table shows 1.4 million or so clones, 98% to 99% of which occur a single time. The ten largest clones represent around 0.33% of the sample.

The donors were healthy, HIV-negative adults who had no recently reported acute infections or vaccinations. Every donor was a Caucasian adult residing in Nashville, Tennessee, USA. CD4+ T cells were enriched through magnetic negative selection, after which naive cells were positively selected on CD45RA and the remaining negative fraction served as the memory subset. Blood was obtained by leukapheresis, after which PBMCs were separated by Ficoll-Histopaque density gradient centrifugation and cryopreserved in liquid nitrogen vapor phase. Analytical flow cytometry was used to check the purity and quantity of every magnetically sorted T cell population. Genomic DNA was isolated from every sorted fraction and measured by UV absorbance on a Nanodrop 2000c. Points the paper makes about the study in general: Naive subsets generally had larger estimated clonotype richness than memory subsets did. Rarefaction of sorted-subset datasets indicated incomplete sequencing despite the large sequencing depth. Only blood was sampled, and tissue TCR repertoires likely differ from those in blood. The genetic and exposure-history diversity represented was limited by the small number of donors. Higher generation probabilities were observed for clonotypes shared by all four sorted-subset donors than for non-shared clonotypes. Pairwise subsampling indicated that sequencing depth was expected to affect the degree of clonotype sharing among donors. When a handful of donors were compared, the shared fraction of clonotypes was about 5% for naive CD4, about 4% for naive CD8, more than 2% for memory CD4, and 0.4% for memory CD8.

This clonotype was sampled from a man aged 30 to 45 in good health. The source material was naive CD4+ T cells sorted from blood. The label giving this sample's cell subset or site can be read as: CD45RA+ positively selected.

The nucleotide sequence reads TGTGCCAGCTCAGCCGGGACTCAAAACACCGGGGAGCTGTTTTTT. It translates as CASSAGTQNTGELFF. The chain joins TRBV18 to TRBJ2-2, and perhaps TRBD2 as D gene, on 6 matching bases. V is pared back by 5 bases and J by 2 bases, with 12 bases lying between the germline termini. Based on the germline V gene, the CDR1 and CDR2 sequences are KGHSH and LQKENI. The CDR3 numbers 15 residues from cysteine through phenylalanine. Only the CDR3 DNA stays, 45 bases, in frame from base 1. The full variable domain, completed from the reference TRBV18 and TRBJ2-2 proteins outside the CDR3, reads NAGVMQNPRHLVRRRGQEARLRCSPMKGHSHVYWYRQLPEEGLKFMVYLQKENIIDESGMPKERFSAEFPKEGPSILRIQQVVRGDSAAYFCASSAGTQNTGELFFGEGSRLTVL.